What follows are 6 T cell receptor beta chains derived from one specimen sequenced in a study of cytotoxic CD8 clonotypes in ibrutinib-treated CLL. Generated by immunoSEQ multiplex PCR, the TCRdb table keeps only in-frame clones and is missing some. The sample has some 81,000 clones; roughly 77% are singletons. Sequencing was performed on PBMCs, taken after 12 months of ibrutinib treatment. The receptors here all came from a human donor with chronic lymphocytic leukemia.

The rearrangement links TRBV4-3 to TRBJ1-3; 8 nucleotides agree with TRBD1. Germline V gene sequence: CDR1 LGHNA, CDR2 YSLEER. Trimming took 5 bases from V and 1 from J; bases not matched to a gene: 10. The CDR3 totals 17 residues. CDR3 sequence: CASSLYSQGASGNTIYF. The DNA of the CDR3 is TGCGCCAGCAGCTTATACTCCCAGGGGGCTTCTGGAAACACCATATATTTT.

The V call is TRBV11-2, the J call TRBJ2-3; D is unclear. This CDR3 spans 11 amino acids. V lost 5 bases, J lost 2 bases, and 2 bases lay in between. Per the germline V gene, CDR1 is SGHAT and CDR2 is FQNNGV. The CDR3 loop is CASSHTDTQYF. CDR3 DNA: TGTGCCAGCAGCCACACAGATACGCAGTATTTT.

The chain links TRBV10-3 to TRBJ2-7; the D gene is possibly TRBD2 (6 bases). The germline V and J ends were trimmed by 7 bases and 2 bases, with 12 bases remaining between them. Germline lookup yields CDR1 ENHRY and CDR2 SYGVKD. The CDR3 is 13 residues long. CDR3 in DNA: TGTGCCATCAACGGAGGCGGGGCCTACGAGCAGTACTTC. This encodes CAINGGGAYEQYF.

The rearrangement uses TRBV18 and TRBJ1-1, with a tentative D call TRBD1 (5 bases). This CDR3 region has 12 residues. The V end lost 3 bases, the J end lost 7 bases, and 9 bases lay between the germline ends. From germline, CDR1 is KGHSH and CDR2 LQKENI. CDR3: CASSPGGGEAFF. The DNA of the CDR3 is TGTGCCAGCTCACCCGGGGGTGGTGAAGCTTTCTTT.

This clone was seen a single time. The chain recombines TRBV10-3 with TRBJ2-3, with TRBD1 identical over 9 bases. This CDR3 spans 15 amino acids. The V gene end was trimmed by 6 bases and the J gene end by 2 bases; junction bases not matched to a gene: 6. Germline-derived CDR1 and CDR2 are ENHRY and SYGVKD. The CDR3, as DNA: TGTGCCATCAGCTCGACAGGGGGGCCCACAGATACGCAGTATTTT. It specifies CAISSTGGPTDTQYF.

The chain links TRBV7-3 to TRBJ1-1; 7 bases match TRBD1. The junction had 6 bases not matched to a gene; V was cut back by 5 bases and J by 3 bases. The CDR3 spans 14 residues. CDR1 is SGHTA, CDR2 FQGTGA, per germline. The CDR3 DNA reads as TGTGCCAGCAGCCCAGGGGGAGGATACACTGAAGCTTTCTTT. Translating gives CASSPGGGYTEAFF. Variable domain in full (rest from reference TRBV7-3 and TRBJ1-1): GAGVSQTPSNKVTEKGKYVELRCDPISGHTALYWYRQSLGQGPEFLIYFQGTGAADDSGLPNDRFFAVRPEGSVSTLKIQRTERGDSAVYLCASSPGGGYTEAFFGQGTRLTVV.